The clone carrying this T cell receptor (beta chain) was detected ten times or more. Its target is unknown. The data were taken from a study of read filtering for tumor transcriptome and immune sequencing. General observations from the study: Dropping single-read clonotypes raised IR-seq and RNA-seq shared-clonotype correlation.

Molecular barcoded adaptors covering alpha/delta and beta/gamma chains were used on approximately 400 ng RNA. TCRdb ran MiXCR on the reads and lists one entry per CDR3 protein. This table has approximately 150,000 distinct CDR3 sequences, roughly 13% appearing once. This CDR3 spans 12 amino acids. Germline V gene lookup returns CDR1 ENHRY and CDR2 SYGVKD. V lost 0 bases to trimming and J lost 10 bases, with 10 bases between them. The rearrangement uses TRBV10-3 and TRBJ2-7; D is possibly TRBD1 (6 bases). Sequencing was done on a sample of a population of CD138-negative cells sorted from bone marrow. This TCR was recovered from a donor at least 40 years old with multiple myeloma. The CDR3 spells CAISESRTVQYF. DNA of the CDR3: TGTGCCATCAGTGAGTCCAGGACAGTCCAGTACTTC.